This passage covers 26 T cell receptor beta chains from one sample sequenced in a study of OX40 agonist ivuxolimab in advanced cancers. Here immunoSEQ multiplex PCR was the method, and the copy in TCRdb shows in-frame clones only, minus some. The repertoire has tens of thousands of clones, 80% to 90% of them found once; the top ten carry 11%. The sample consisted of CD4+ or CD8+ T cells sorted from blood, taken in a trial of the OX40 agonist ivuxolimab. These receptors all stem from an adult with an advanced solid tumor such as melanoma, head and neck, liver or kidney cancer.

The CDR3 DNA follows: TGCAGCGTTGAATCGTCCGTCGGCTACTCTGGAAACACCATATATTTT. Amino acid sequence: CSVESSVGYSGNTIYF. This rearrangement joins TRBV29-1 to TRBJ1-3; D is uncertain. V dropped 2 bases and J dropped 0 bases, with 14 bases sitting between them. Germline V gives CDR1 SQVTM, CDR2 ANQGSEA. The CDR3 consists of 16 residues.

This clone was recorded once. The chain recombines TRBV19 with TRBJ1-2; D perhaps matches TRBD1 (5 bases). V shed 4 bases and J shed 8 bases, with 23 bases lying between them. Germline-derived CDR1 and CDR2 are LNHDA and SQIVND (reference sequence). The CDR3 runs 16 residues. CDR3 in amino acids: CASSTGGAVRVLGYTF. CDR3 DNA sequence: TGTGCCAGTAGTACCGGCGGGGCCGTGAGGGTCTTAGGCTACACCTTC.

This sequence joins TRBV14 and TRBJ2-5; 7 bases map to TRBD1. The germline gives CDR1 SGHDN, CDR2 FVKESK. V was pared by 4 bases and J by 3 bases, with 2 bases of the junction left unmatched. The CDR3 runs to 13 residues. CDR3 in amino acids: CASSLDREETQYF. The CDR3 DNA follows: TGTGCCAGCAGCCTCGACAGGGAAGAGACCCAGTACTTC.

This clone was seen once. CDR3 bases: TGTGCCAGCAGCTTAGCCCGCACAATTTACAATGAGCAGTTCTTC. This codes for CASSLARTIYNEQFF. This chain joins TRBV7-3 and TRBJ2-1; D not resolved. Germline values: CDR1 SGHTA, CDR2 FQGTGA. The CDR3 sequence is 15 residues long. Trimming pared 2 bases from V and 4 bases from J, leaving 12 bases between.

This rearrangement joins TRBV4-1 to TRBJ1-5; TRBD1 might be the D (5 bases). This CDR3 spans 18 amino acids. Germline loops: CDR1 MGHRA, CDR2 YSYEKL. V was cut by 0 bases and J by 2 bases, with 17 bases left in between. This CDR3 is CASSQEGGGGFGNQPQHF. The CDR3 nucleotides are TGCGCCAGCAGCCAAGAGGGGGGTGGGGGATTTGGCAATCAGCCCCAGCATTTT.

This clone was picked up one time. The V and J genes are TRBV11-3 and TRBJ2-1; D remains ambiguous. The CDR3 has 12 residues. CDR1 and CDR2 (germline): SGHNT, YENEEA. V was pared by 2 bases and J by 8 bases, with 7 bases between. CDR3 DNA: TGTGCCAGCAGCTTAACGGGCGATGAGCAGTTCTTC. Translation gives CASSLTGDEQFF.

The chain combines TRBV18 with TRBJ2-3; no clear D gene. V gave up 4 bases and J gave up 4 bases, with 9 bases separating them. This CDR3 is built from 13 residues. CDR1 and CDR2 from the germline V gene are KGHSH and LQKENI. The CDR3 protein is CASSRGIPDTQYF. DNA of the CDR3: TGTGCCAGCTCACGAGGTATCCCAGATACGCAGTATTTT.

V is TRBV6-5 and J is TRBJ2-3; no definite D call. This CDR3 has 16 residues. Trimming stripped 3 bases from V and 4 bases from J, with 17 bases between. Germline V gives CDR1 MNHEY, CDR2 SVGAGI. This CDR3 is CASSYGPAVDPDTQYF. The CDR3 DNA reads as TGTGCCAGCAGTTATGGGCCCGCGGTGGACCCAGATACGCAGTATTTT.

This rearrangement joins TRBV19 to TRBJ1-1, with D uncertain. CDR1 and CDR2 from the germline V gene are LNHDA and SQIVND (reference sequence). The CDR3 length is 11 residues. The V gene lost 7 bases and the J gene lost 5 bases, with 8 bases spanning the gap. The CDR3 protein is CASMGRTEAFF. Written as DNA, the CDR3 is TGTGCCAGTATGGGCAGGACTGAAGCTTTCTTT.

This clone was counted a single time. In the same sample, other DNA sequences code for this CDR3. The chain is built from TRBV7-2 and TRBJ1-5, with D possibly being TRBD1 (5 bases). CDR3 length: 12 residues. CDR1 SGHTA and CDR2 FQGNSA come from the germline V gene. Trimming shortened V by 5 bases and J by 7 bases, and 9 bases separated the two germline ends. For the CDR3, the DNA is TGTGCCAGCAGCCTCGGGGGGCAGCCCCAGCATTTT. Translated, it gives CASSLGGQPQHF.

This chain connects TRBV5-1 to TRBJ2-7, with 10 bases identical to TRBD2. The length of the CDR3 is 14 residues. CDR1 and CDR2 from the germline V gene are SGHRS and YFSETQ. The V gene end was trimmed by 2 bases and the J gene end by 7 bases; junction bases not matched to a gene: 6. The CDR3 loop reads CASSLTAGGNEQYF. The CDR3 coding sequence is TGCGCCAGCAGCTTAACAGCGGGGGGGAATGAGCAGTACTTC. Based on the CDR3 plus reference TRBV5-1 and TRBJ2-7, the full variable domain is KAGVTQTPRYLIKTRGQQVTLSCSPISGHRSVSWYQQTPGQGLQFLFEYFSETQRNKGNFPGRFSGRQFSNSRSEMNVSTLELGDSALYLCASSLTAGGNEQYFGPGTRLTVT.

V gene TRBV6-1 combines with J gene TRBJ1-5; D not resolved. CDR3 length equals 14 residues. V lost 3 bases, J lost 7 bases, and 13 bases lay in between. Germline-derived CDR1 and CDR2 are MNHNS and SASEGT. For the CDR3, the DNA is TGTGCCAGCAGTGATAGTGGGCTGAGGCAGCCCCAGCATTTT. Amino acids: CASSDSGLRQPQHF.

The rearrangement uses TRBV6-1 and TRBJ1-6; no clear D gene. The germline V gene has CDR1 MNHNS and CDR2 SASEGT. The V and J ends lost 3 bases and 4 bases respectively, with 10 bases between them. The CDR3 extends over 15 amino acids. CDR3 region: CASSEGSPYNSPLHF. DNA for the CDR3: TGTGCCAGCAGTGAGGGGTCGCCTTATAATTCACCCCTCCACTTT.

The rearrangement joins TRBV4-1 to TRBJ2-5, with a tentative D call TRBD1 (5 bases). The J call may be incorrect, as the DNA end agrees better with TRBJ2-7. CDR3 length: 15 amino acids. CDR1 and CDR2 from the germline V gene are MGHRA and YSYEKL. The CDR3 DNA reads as TGCGCCAGCAGCCAAGACAGGGTCATGACCTACGAGCAGTACTTC. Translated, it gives CASSQDRVMTYEQYF.

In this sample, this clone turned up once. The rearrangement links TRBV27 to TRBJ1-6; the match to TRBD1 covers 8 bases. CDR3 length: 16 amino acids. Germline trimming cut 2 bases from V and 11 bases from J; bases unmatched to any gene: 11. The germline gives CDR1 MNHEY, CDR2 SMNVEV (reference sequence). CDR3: CASSLSTGGVRTPLHF. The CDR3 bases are TGTGCCAGCAGTTTAAGCACAGGGGGGGTTCGAACACCCCTCCACTTT.

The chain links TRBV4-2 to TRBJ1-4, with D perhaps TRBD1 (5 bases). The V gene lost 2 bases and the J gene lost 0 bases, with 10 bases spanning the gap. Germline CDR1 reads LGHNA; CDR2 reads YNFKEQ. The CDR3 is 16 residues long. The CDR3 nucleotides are TGTGCCAGCAGCCAAAGACCCAGGGCAACTAATGAAAAACTGTTTTTT. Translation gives CASSQRPRATNEKLFF.

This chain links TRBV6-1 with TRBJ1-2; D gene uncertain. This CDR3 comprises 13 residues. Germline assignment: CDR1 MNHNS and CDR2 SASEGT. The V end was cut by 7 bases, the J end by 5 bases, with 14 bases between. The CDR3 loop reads CASKLEMTYGYTF. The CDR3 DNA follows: TGTGCCAGCAAGTTGGAGATGACTTATGGCTACACCTTC.

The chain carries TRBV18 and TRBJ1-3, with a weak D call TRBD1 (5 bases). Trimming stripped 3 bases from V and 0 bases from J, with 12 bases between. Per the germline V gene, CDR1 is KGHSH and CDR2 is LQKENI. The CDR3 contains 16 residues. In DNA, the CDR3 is TGTGCCAGCTCACCGGGACGGATTCGCTCTGGAAACACCATATATTTT. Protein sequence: CASSPGRIRSGNTIYF.

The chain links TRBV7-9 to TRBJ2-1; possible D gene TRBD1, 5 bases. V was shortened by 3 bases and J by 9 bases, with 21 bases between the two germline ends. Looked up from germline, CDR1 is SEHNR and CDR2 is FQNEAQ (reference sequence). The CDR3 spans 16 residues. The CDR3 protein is CASSLTWTPGVGEQFF. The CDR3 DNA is TGTGCCAGCAGCTTGACTTGGACACCTGGGGTGGGTGAGCAGTTCTTC.

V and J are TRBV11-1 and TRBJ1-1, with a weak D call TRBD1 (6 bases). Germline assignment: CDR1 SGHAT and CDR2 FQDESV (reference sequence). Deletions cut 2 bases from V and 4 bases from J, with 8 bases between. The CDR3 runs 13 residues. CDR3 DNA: TGTGCCAGCAGCTTAAGGGGGAGCACTGAAGCTTTCTTT. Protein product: CASSLRGSTEAFF.

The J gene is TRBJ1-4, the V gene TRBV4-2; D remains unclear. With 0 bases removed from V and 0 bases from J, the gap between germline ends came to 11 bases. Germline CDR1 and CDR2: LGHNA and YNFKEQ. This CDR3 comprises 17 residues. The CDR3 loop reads CASSQDGRIATNEKLFF. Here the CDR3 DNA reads TGTGCCAGCAGCCAAGATGGGAGGATTGCAACTAATGAAAAACTGTTTTTT.

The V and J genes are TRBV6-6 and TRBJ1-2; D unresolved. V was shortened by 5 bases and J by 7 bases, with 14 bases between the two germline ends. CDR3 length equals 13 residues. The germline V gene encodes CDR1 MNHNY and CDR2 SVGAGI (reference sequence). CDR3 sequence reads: CASSVKRSGGYTF. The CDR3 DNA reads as TGTGCCAGCAGTGTGAAGCGATCCGGTGGCTACACCTTC.

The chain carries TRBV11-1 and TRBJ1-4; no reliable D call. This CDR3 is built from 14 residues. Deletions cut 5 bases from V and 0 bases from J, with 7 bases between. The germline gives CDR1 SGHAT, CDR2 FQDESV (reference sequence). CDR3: CASSVVATNEKLFF. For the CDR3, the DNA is TGTGCCAGCAGCGTAGTTGCAACTAATGAAAAACTGTTTTTT.

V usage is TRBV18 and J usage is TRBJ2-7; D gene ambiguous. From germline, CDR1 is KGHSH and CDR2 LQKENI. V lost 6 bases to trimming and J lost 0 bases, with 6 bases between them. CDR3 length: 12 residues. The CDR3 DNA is TGTGCCAGCTCTCCCAGCTCCTACGAGCAGTACTTC. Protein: CASSPSSYEQYF.

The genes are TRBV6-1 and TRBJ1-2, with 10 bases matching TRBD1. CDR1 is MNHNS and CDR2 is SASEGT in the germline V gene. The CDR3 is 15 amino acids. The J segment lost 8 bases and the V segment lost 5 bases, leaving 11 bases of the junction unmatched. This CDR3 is CASSSSTGGAWGYTF. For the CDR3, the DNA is TGTGCCAGCAGTAGTTCGACAGGGGGCGCCTGGGGCTACACCTTC.

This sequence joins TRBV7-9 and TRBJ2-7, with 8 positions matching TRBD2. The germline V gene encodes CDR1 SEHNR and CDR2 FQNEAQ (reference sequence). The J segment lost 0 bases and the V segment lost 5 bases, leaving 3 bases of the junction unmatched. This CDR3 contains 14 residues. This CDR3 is CASSLSGSSYEQYF. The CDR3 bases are TGTGCCAGCAGCCTCAGCGGGAGCTCCTACGAGCAGTACTTC.